This paragraph reports one T cell receptor beta chain. Profiled with immunoSEQ multiplex PCR; TCRdb holds only in-frame clones, not every one. This sample has 450,000 to 550,000 clones, with 89% found just once. The treatment here: roughly 18 received Ad26.COV2.S at low or high dose, single or two shots; several received placebo; per-sample allocation not given. All samples were drawn on day 63, counting from the first vaccine or placebo injection. In Boston, the donor was an adult between 18-55 years of age. Germline-derived CDR1 and CDR2 are SGHDT and YYEEEE. This CDR3 contains 15 residues. V shed 2 bases and J 4 bases; nucleotides not matched to a gene: 8. The sample belongs to a study of Ad26.COV2.S vaccination and SARS-CoV-2 variants. Study information: The donor was enrolled in the Ad26.COV2.S arm of the COV1001 trial.

Material: peripheral blood, obtained in a trial of Ad26.COV2.S vaccine versus placebo. J is TRBJ1-2 and V is TRBV5-6; TRBD1 agrees at 7 bases. This receptor was taken from a person aged 18-65 years who received the Ad26.COV2.S COVID-19 vaccine or a placebo. The CDR3, as DNA: TGTGCCAGCAGCTTACACCCCGGGACAGCCTATGGCTACACCTTC. The encoded protein is CASSLHPGTAYGYTF.